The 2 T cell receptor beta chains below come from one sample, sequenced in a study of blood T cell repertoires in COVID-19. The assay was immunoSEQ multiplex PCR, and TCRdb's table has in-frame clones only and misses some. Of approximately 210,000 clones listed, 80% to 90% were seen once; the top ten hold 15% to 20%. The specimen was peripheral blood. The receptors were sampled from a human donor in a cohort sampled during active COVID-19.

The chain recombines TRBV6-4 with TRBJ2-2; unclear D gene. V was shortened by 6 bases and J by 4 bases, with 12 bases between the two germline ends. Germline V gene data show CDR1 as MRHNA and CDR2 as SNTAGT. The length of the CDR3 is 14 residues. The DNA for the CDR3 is TGTGCCAGCAGGCCTAGGAGCCTCACCGGGGAGCTGTTTTTT. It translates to CASRPRSLTGELFF.

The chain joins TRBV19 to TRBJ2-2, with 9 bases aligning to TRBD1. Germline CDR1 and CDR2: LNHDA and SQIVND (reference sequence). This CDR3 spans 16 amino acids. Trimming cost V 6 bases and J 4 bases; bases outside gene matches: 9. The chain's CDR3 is CASSTLQGAITGELFF. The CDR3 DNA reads TGTGCCAGTAGCACCCTACAGGGGGCAATCACCGGGGAGCTGTTTTTT.